This is a list of T cell receptor beta chains from one sample in a study of cytomegalovirus exposure and HLA in healthy donors. Assay: immunoSEQ multiplex PCR; the TCRdb copy retains only in-frame clones and omits some. The repertoire holds 150,000 to 200,000 clones, with about 86% as singletons. The specimen was PBMCs. These receptors all come from a woman aged 25 to 39 in good health and CMV-seronegative. Each CDR3 is given without its conserved first and last residue. A D gene is named only where the DNA matches it firmly.

TRBJ2-2 - TRBV7-9 SSSLVAGELF
TRBJ2-1 - TRBV5-1 ASSLLGPSSYNEQF
TRBJ2-3 TRBD1 TRBV5-1 ASSSQGEKDTQY
TRBJ1-2 TRBD1 TRBV9 ASSAQQGPNYGYT
TRBJ1-2 - TRBV4-2 ASSQLGGDYGYT
TRBJ1-4 - TRBV6-5 ASSYSQGWEKLF
TRBJ2-5 - TRBV2 ASSEAPLATYQETQY
TRBJ1-2 - TRBV7-2 ASSLGQVNYGYT
TRBJ2-4 TRBD1 TRBV9 ASSDRDSSSPAKNIQY
TRBJ2-3 - TRBV7-2 ASSLDTGPDTQY
TRBJ1-1 TRBD1 TRBV5-4 ASSPGTGFVGTEAF
TRBJ2-5 TRBD2 TRBV29-1 SVERGLAGGPGETQY
TRBJ1-3 TRBD1 TRBV7-2 ASSLDRTGNTIY
TRBJ2-1 TRBD2 TRBV11-3 ASSAYSGSNNEQF
TRBJ1-2 TRBD1 TRBV9 ASSVAVGTGSYGYT
TRBJ1-1 - TRBV5-1 ASSPTENTEAF
- - TRBV11-2 ASSFYASYEQY
TRBJ1-3 TRBD1 TRBV7-8 ASSRQTGAGGTIY
TRBJ2-5 - TRBV7-9 ASSLGDRNQETQY
TRBJ2-7 - TRBV7-9 ASAGYLDEQY
TRBJ2-4 TRBD1 TRBV5-1 ASSYGTVENIQY
TRBJ2-7 - TRBV7-2 ASSRLFVRGHEQY
TRBJ2-2 - TRBV7-7 ASSLGATGELF
TRBJ1-6 - TRBV7-2 ASSLVGGEENSPLH
TRBJ2-2 - TRBV7-3 ASSLTGAGTGELF
TRBJ1-2 - TRBV30 AWSPRREVYYGYT
TRBJ2-7 TRBD1 TRBV28 ASSVTGTADEQY
TRBJ2-1 - TRBV21-1 ASSKFSGKTVSYNEQF